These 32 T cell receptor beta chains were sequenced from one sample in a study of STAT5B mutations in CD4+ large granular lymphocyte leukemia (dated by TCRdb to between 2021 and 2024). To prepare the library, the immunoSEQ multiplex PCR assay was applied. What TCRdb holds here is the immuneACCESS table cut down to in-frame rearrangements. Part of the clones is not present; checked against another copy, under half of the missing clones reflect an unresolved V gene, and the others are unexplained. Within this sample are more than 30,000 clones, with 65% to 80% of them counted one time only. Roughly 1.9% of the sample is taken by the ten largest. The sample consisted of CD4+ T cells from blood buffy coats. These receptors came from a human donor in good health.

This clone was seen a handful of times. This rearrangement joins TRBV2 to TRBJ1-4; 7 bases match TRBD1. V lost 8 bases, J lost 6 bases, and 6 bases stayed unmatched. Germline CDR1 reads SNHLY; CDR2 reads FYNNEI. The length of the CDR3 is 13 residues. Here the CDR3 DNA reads TGTGCCAGCCGACAGGGATTTGATGAAAAACTGTTTTTT. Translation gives CASRQGFDEKLFF. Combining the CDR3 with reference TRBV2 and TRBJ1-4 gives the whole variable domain EPEVTQTPSHQVTQMGQEVILRCVPISNHLYFYWYRQILGQKVEFLVSFYNNEISEKSEIFDDQFSVERPDGSNFTLKIRSTKLEDSAMYFCASRQGFDEKLFFGSGTQLSVL.

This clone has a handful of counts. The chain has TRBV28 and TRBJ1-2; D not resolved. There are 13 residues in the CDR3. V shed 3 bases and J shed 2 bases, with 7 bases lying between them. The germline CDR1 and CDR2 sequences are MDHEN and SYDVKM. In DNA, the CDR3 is TGTGCCAGCAGTTTGACGGGGAACTATGGCTACACCTTC. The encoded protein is CASSLTGNYGYTF.

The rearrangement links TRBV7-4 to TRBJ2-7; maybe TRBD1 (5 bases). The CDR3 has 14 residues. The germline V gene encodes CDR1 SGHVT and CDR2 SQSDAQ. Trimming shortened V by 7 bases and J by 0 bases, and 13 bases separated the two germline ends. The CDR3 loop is CASNYGASSYEQYF. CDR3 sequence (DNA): TGTGCCAGCAACTATGGGGCAAGCTCCTACGAGCAGTACTTC.

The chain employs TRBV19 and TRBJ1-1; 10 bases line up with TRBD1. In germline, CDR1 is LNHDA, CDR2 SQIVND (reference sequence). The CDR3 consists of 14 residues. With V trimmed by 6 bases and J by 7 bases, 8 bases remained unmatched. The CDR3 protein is CASRPGQGVNEAFF. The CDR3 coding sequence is TGTGCCAGTAGGCCTGGACAGGGGGTTAATGAAGCTTTCTTT. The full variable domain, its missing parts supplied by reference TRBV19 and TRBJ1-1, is DGGITQSPKYLFRKEGQNVTLSCEQNLNHDAMYWYRQDPGQGLRLIYYSQIVNDFQKGDIAEGYSVSREKKESFPLTVTSAQKNPTAFYLCASRPGQGVNEAFFGQGTRLTVV.

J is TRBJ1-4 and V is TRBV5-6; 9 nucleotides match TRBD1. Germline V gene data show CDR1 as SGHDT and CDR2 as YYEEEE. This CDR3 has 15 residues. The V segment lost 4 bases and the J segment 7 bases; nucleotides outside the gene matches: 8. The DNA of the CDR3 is TGTGCCAGCAGCCGGACTGGGACAGGGAGTGAAAAACTGTTTTTT. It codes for CASSRTGTGSEKLFF.

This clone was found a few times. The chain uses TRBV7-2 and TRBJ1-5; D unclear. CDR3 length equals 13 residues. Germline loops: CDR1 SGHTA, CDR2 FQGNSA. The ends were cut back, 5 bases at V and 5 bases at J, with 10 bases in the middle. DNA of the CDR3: TGTGCCAGCAGCGCGGGAGTTCATCAGCCCCAGCATTTT. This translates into CASSAGVHQPQHF.

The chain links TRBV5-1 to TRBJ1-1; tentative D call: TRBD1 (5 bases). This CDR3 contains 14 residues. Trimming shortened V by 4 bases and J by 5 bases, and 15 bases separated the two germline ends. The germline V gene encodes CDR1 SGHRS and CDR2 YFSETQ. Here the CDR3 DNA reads TGCGCCAGCAGCCTGGCGGGGAAGGGGACTGAAGCTTTCTTT. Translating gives CASSLAGKGTEAFF.

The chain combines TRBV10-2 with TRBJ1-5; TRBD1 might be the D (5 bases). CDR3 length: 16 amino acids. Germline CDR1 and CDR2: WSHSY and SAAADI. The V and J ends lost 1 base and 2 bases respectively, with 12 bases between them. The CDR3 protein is CASSEYLGGGNQPQHF. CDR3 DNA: TGCGCCAGCAGTGAGTATCTCGGGGGGGGCAATCAGCCCCAGCATTTT.

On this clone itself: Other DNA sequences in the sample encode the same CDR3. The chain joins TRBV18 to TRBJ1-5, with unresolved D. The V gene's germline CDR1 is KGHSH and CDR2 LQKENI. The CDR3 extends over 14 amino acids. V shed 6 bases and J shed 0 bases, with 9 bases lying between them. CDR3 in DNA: TGTGCCAGCTCCCCGGGCCATAGCAATCAGCCCCAGCATTTT. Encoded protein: CASSPGHSNQPQHF.

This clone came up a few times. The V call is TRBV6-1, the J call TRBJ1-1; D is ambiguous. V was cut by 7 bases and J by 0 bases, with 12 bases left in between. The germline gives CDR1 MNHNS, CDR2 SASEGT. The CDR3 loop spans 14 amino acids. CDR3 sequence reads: CASTGGTLNTEAFF. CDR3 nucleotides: TGTGCCAGCACGGGCGGAACTCTGAACACTGAAGCTTTCTTT.

The CDR3 DNA reads TGTGCCAGCAGTTCAAACCGACAGGGGGAAGCTTTCTTT. Its translation is CASSSNRQGEAFF. The rearrangement joins TRBV27 to TRBJ1-1; 8 bases align to TRBD1. This CDR3 has 13 amino acids. With V trimmed by 4 bases and J by 8 bases, 6 bases remained unmatched. Germline values: CDR1 MNHEY, CDR2 SMNVEV (reference sequence).

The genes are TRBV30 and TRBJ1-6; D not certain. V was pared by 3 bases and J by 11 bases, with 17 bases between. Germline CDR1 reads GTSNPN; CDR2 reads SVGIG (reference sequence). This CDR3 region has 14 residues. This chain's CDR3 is CAWSEEGRSPPLHF. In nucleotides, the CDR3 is TGTGCCTGGAGCGAAGAGGGCAGATCTCCACCCCTCCACTTT.

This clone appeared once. The CDR3 loop is CASSLTGGPNTGELFF. The CDR3 DNA reads TGTGCCAGCAGCCTAACAGGGGGCCCGAACACCGGGGAGCTGTTTTTT. The chain couples TRBV7-6 to TRBJ2-2; 9 bases match TRBD1. This CDR3 has 16 amino acids. V dropped 5 bases and J dropped 0; count of bases not matched to a gene: 4. Looked up from germline, CDR1 is SGHVS and CDR2 is FNYEAQ.

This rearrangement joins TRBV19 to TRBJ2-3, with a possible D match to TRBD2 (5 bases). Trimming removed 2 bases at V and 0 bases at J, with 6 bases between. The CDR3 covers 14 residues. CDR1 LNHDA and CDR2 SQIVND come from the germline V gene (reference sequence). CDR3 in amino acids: CASSIQRSTDTQYF. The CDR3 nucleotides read TGTGCCAGTAGTATACAGCGGAGCACAGATACGCAGTATTTT.

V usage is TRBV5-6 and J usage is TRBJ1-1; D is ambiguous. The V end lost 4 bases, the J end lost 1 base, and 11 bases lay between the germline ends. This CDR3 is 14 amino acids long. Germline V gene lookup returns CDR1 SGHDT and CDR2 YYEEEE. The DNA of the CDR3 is TGTGCCAGCAGCCCCACCAACAGGAACACTGAAGCTTTCTTT. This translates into CASSPTNRNTEAFF.

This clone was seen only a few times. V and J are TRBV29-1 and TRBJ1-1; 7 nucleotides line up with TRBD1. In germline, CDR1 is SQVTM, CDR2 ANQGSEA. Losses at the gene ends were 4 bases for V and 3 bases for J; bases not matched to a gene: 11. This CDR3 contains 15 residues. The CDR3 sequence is CSVGGQGGIDTEAFF. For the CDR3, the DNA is TGCAGCGTTGGTGGCCAGGGGGGTATTGACACTGAAGCTTTCTTT.

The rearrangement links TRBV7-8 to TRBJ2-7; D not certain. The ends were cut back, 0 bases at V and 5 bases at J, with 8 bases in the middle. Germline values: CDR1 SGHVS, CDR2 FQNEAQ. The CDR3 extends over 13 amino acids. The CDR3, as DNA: TGTGCCAGCAGCTTAGCTGGAGTCAACGAGCAGTACTTC. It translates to CASSLAGVNEQYF.

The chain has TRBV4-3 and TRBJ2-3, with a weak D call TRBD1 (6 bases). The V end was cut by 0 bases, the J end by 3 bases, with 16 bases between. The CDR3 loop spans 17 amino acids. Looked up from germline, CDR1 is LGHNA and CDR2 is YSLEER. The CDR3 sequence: CASSQEGQGPSTDTQYF. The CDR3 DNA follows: TGCGCCAGCAGCCAAGAAGGTCAGGGGCCCTCGACAGATACGCAGTATTTT.

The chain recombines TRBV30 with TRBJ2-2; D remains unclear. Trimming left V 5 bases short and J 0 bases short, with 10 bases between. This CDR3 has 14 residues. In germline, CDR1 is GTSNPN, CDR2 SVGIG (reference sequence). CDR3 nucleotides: TGTGCCTGGGTCCCACTCGCGAACACCGGGGAGCTGTTTTTT. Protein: CAWVPLANTGELFF. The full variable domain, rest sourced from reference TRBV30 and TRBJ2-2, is SQTIHQWPATLVQPVGSPLSLECTVEGTSNPNLYWYRQAAGRGLQLLFYSVGIGQISSEVPQNLSASRPQDRQFILSSKKLLLSDSGFYLCAWVPLANTGELFFGEGSRLTVL.

As DNA, the CDR3 is TGCGCCAGCAGCCAACCGGGACTAGCGGCAGATACGCAGTATTTT. Translating it yields CASSQPGLAADTQYF. The chain is built from TRBV4-1 and TRBJ2-3; 11 nucleotides agree with TRBD2. The CDR3 covers 15 residues. Germline CDR1 is MGHRA and CDR2 is YSYEKL. Unmatched junction bases numbered 2, after V lost 2 bases and J lost 4 bases.

The CDR3 sequence: CASSKSGYRVPTGELFF. In DNA, the CDR3 is TGTGCCAGCAGCAAAAGTGGGTACAGGGTGCCCACCGGGGAGCTGTTTTTT. The chain recombines TRBV21-1 with TRBJ2-2; TRBD1, the D gene given by the table, was not confirmed from the DNA. TRBV21-1 is an annotated pseudogene. CDR3 length equals 17 residues.

The DNA of the CDR3 is TGTGCCAGCAGCGTAGCTACATGGGGGAGAACAGATACGCAGTATTTT. Translated: CASSVATWGRTDTQYF. The chain is built from TRBV9 and TRBJ2-3; D tentatively reads TRBD1 or TRBD2 (5 bases each). Deletions cut 0 bases from V and 3 bases from J, with 14 bases between. The length of the CDR3 is 16 residues. The germline V gene encodes CDR1 SGDLS and CDR2 YYNGEE. Combining the CDR3 with reference TRBV9 and TRBJ2-3 gives the whole variable domain DSGVTQTPKHLITATGQRVTLRCSPRSGDLSVYWYQQSLDQGLQFLIQYYNGEERAKGNILERFSAQQFPDLHSELNLSSLELGDSALYFCASSVATWGRTDTQYFGPGTRLTVL.

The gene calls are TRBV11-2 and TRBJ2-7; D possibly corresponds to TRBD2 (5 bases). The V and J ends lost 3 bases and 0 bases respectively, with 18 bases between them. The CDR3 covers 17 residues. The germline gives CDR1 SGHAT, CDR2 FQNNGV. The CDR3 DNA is TGTGCCAGCAGCTTCTCGGGCCGGACTGGCAGCTCCTACGAGCAGTACTTC. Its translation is CASSFSGRTGSSYEQYF.

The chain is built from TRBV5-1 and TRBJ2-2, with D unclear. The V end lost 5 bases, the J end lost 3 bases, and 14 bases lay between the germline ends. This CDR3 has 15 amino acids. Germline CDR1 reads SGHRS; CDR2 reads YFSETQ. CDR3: CASRATASDTGELFF. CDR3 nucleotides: TGCGCCAGCAGAGCAACAGCCTCCGACACCGGGGAGCTGTTTTTT. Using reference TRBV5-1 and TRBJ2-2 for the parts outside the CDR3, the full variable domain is KAGVTQTPRYLIKTRGQQVTLSCSPISGHRSVSWYQQTPGQGLQFLFEYFSETQRNKGNFPGRFSGRQFSNSRSEMNVSTLELGDSALYLCASRATASDTGELFFGEGSRLTVL.

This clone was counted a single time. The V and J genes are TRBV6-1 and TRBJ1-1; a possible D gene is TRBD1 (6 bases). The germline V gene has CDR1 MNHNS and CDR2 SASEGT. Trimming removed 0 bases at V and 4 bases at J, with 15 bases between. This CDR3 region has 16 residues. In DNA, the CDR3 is TGTGCCAGCAGTGAAGCGTTGCGGGGGGCGCGCACTGAAGCTTTCTTT. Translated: CASSEALRGARTEAFF.

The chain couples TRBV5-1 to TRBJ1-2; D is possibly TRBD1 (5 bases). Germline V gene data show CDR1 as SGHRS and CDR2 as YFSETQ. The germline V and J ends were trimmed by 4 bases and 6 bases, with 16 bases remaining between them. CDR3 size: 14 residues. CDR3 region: CASSLPRLGDGYTF. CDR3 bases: TGCGCCAGCAGCCTCCCCCGACTGGGGGATGGCTACACCTTC. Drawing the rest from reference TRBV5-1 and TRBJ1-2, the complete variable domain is KAGVTQTPRYLIKTRGQQVTLSCSPISGHRSVSWYQQTPGQGLQFLFEYFSETQRNKGNFPGRFSGRQFSNSRSEMNVSTLELGDSALYLCASSLPRLGDGYTFGSGTRLTVV.

The CDR3, as DNA: TGTGCCAGCAGCCCCAGCGGGGGCCACCCCCTCGAGCAGTACTTC. Its translation is CASSPSGGHPLEQYF. This chain joins TRBV21-1 and TRBJ2-7; TRBD2, the table's D call, lacks a check against the DNA. TRBV21-1 is annotated as a pseudogene. The CDR3 runs 15 residues.

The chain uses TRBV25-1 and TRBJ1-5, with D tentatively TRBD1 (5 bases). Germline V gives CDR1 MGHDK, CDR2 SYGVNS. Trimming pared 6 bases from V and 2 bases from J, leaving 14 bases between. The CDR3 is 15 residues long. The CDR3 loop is CASRGGVLGNQPQHF. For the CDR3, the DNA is TGTGCCAGCAGGGGGGGGGTTCTAGGCAATCAGCCCCAGCATTTT.

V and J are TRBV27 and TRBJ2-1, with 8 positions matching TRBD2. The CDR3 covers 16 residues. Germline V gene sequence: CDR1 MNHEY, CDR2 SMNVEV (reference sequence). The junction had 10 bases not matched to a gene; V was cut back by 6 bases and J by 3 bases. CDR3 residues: CASRLRLARSYNEQFF. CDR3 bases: TGTGCCAGCAGACTTCGACTAGCGCGGAGCTACAATGAGCAGTTCTTC.

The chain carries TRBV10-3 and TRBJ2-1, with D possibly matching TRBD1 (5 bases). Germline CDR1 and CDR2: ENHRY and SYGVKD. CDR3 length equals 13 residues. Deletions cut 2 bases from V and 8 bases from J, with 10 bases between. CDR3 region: CAISEAGNHEQFF. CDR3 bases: TGTGCCATCAGTGAGGCAGGGAACCATGAGCAGTTCTTC.

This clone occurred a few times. CDR3: CASSEANGGIAFF. The CDR3, as DNA: TGTGCCAGCAGTGAAGCGAACGGGGGTATAGCTTTCTTT. The chain uses TRBV6-1 and TRBJ1-1, with D possibly being TRBD1 (5 bases). CDR3 length: 13 residues. Germline CDR1 MNHNS, CDR2 SASEGT. Trimming took off 0 bases at V and 10 bases at J, with 12 bases between the two ends.

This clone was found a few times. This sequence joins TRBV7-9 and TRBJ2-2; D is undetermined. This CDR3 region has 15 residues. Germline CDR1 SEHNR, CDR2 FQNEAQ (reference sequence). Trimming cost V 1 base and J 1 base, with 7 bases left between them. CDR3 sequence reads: CASSLGAGNTGELFF. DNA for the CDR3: TGTGCCAGCAGCTTAGGGGCAGGGAACACCGGGGAGCTGTTTTTT. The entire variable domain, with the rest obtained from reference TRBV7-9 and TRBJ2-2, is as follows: DTGVSQNPRHKITKRGQNVTFRCDPISEHNRLYWYRQTLGQGPEFLTYFQNEAQLEKSRLLSDRFSAERPKGSFSTLEIQRTEQGDSAMYLCASSLGAGNTGELFFGEGSRLTVL.